This T cell receptor beta chain was found in a study of blood T cells in healthy people across ages. This CDR3 region has 16 residues. Per the germline V gene, CDR1 is SGDLS and CDR2 is YYNGEE. The study isolated at least 6.5 million PBMCs from each sample. Next came a second PCR, run for about 6 to 11 cycles, which used a sample-barcoded 5' primer along with a J-beta primer mix. TCRdb independently ran MiXCR on the 5' RACE reads; one entry per CDR3 protein. The sample lists about 1 million distinct CDR3 sequences; under 45% were seen once. This receptor was obtained from a woman in her sixties or seventies in good health. V is TRBV9 and J is TRBJ2-5; D is unclear. The J call is in doubt because the DNA end fits TRBJ2-7 better. The sample taken for sequencing was blood. This CDR3 is CASSVEAAGGRYEQYF. Here the CDR3 DNA reads TGTGCCAGCAGCGTAGAGGCGGCAGGCGGCAGGTACGAGCAGTACTTC.